Following are 27 T cell receptor beta chains from one sample sequenced in a study of shared clonotypes between healthy human individuals. This table comes from immunoSEQ multiplex PCR, and its TCRdb copy is limited to in-frame clones, with some not included. This repertoire shows fewer than 1.8 million clones, 98% found once; its top ten account for roughly 0.35%. The sample comprised naive CD4+ T cells sorted from blood. Described subset: CD45RA+ positively selected. The receptor set was obtained from a man younger than 45 in good health.

Comments on this clone: This CDR3 is also generated by other DNA sequences in the sample. The V and J genes are TRBV5-1 and TRBJ2-7, with 12 bases identical to TRBD2. The CDR3 loop spans 14 amino acids. CDR1 and CDR2 (germline): SGHRS, YFSETQ. J lost 4 bases, V lost 3 bases, and 2 bases had no gene match. In DNA form, the CDR3 reads TGCGCCAGCAGCTCGACTAGCGGGAGTTACGAGCAGTACTTC. Amino acid sequence: CASSSTSGSYEQYF.

This clone was counted a single time. The chain links TRBV28 to TRBJ2-1; D remains unclear. With 4 bases removed from V and 10 bases from J, the gap between germline ends came to 11 bases. This CDR3 is built from 12 residues. Germline lookup yields CDR1 MDHEN and CDR2 SYDVKM. CDR3 loop: CASSSPVGEQFF. CDR3 coding DNA: TGTGCCAGCAGTTCCCCCGTCGGGGAGCAGTTCTTC.

CDR3 sequence reads: CASSRRGNDNQPQHF. For the CDR3, the DNA is TGTGCCAGCTCACGCAGGGGGAATGACAATCAGCCCCAGCATTTT. The V call is TRBV18, the J call TRBJ1-5; TRBD1 aligns across 7 bases. The CDR3 runs 15 residues. The V gene end was trimmed by 4 bases and the J gene end by 3 bases; junction bases not matched to a gene: 6. In germline, CDR1 is KGHSH, CDR2 LQKENI.

V gene TRBV7-2 combines with J gene TRBJ2-2; 9 bases align to TRBD2. V was clipped by 3 bases and J by 4 bases; unmatched bases: 6. CDR3 length: 16 amino acids. Germline V gene data show CDR1 as SGHTA and CDR2 as FQGNSA. DNA for the CDR3: TGTGCCAGCAGCTTTGCGGGAGGGCCGAGCACCGGGGAGCTGTTTTTT. This sequence encodes CASSFAGGPSTGELFF. Supplemented by reference TRBV7-2 and TRBJ2-2, the full variable domain reads GAGVSQSPSNKVTEKGKDVELRCDPISGHTALYWYRQSLGQGLEFLIYFQGNSAPDKSGLPSDRFSAERTGGSVSTLTIQRTQQEDSAVYLCASSFAGGPSTGELFFGEGSRLTVL.

The chain recombines TRBV7-9 with TRBJ2-5; either TRBD1 or TRBD2 may fit D (5 bases each). The germline gives CDR1 SEHNR, CDR2 FQNEAQ (reference sequence). The ends were cut back, 6 bases at V and 5 bases at J, with 7 bases in the middle. The CDR3 has 11 residues. The CDR3 DNA reads TGTGCCAGCAGTGAGGGGGAGACCCAGTACTTC. Protein product: CASSEGETQYF.

The genes are TRBV5-4 and TRBJ2-2, with 7 bases identical to TRBD1. The CDR3 consists of 14 residues. The J segment lost 7 bases and the V segment lost 0 bases, leaving 3 bases of the junction unmatched. Per the germline V gene, CDR1 is SGHNT and CDR2 is YYREEE (reference sequence). CDR3 region: CASSLVGGGGELFF. CDR3 coding DNA: TGTGCCAGCAGCTTGGTAGGGGGCGGCGGGGAGCTGTTTTTT.

The CDR3 nucleotides are TGTGCCAGCAGTCTATCAGGGGAGGAGCAGTACTTC. It encodes CASSLSGEEQYF. The chain couples TRBV28 to TRBJ2-7; a weak D match, TRBD1 (6 bases). The CDR3 contains 12 residues. CDR1 and CDR2 from the germline V gene are MDHEN and SYDVKM. V lost 5 bases and J 7 bases, leaving 12 bases between the germline ends.

This chain connects TRBV9 to TRBJ2-7; no firm D call. Trimming cost V 4 bases and J 0 bases, with 17 bases left between them. From germline, CDR1 is SGDLS and CDR2 YYNGEE. CDR3 length: 16 amino acids. CDR3 nucleotide sequence: TGTGCCAGCAGCCCGGCAGGTATCCCTCTCTCCTACGAGCAGTACTTC. Its translation: CASSPAGIPLSYEQYF.

A remark on this clone: At the DNA level, this CDR3 is encoded by other sequences in the same sample as well. J is TRBJ2-1 and V is TRBV28, with D hard to call. V was trimmed by 8 bases and J by 4 bases, leaving 6 bases between them. Per germline, CDR1 MDHEN and CDR2 SYDVKM. This CDR3 region has 11 residues. The CDR3 region has the DNA TGTGCCAGCCGTGGTTACAATGAGCAGTTCTTC. Its translation is CASRGYNEQFF. Full variable domain (missing parts from reference TRBV28 and TRBJ2-1): DVKVTQSSRYLVKRTGEKVFLECVQDMDHENMFWYRQDPGLGLRLIYFSYDVKMKEKGDIPEGYSVSREKKERFSLILESASTNQTSMYLCASRGYNEQFFGPGTRLTVL.

V and J are TRBV6-5 and TRBJ2-3; maybe TRBD2 (6 bases). V lost 3 bases and J 5 bases, leaving 12 bases between the germline ends. Looked up from germline, CDR1 is MNHEY and CDR2 is SVGAGI. The CDR3 covers 14 residues. The CDR3 sequence: CASSYPGEGDTQYF. In nucleotides, the CDR3 is TGTGCCAGCAGTTATCCGGGAGAGGGAGATACGCAGTATTTT.

The chain has TRBV6-5 and TRBJ2-1; D is uncertain. V was cut by 2 bases and J by 7 bases, with 9 bases left in between. This CDR3 has 13 amino acids. The germline CDR1 and CDR2 sequences are MNHEY and SVGAGI. The CDR3 loop is CASSYRKQNEQFF. In nucleotides, the CDR3 is TGTGCCAGCAGTTACAGGAAGCAGAATGAGCAGTTCTTC.

The chain is built from TRBV11-3 and TRBJ2-5; D uncertain. Germline V gives CDR1 SGHNT, CDR2 YENEEA. Trimming removed 4 bases at V and 0 bases at J, with 6 bases between. The CDR3 length is 13 residues. The CDR3 is CASSSVDQETQYF. CDR3 in DNA: TGTGCCAGCAGCTCCGTCGACCAAGAGACCCAGTACTTC.

In DNA, the CDR3 is TGCGCCAGCAATGACAAATTAGCGGGAGTTCTATCAGATACGCAGTATTTT. It codes for CASNDKLAGVLSDTQYF. This chain connects TRBV10-1 to TRBJ2-3, with 9 bases lining up with TRBD2. This CDR3 region has 17 residues. CDR1 WNHNN and CDR2 SYGVQD come from the germline V gene (reference sequence). J lost 4 bases, V lost 7 bases, and 15 bases had no gene match.

This chain's CDR3 is CAISPGQINEKLFF. The CDR3 nucleotides read TGTGCCATCAGTCCGGGACAGATTAATGAAAAACTGTTTTTT. The rearrangement uses TRBV10-3 and TRBJ1-4, with 7 nucleotides matching TRBD1. V was clipped by 5 bases and J by 4 bases; unmatched bases: 4. The CDR3 contains 14 residues. Germline CDR1 and CDR2: ENHRY and SYGVKD.

The chain carries TRBV29-1 and TRBJ2-1; 7 bases are shared with TRBD2. The trim removed 5 bases at V and 3 bases at J, leaving 7 bases unmatched. The germline CDR1 and CDR2 sequences are SQVTM and ANQGSEA. There are 14 residues in the CDR3. The CDR3 region is CSVRWREFYNEQFF. The CDR3 nucleotides are TGCAGCGTTCGGTGGCGGGAGTTCTACAATGAGCAGTTCTTC.

This chain links TRBV10-2 with TRBJ2-3; 7 bases are shared with TRBD2. Trimming cost V 8 bases and J 4 bases; bases outside gene matches: 12. The CDR3 runs 15 residues. CDR1 is WSHSY, CDR2 SAAADI, per germline. DNA for the CDR3: TGCGCCAGCTGGTCCTATTTGGGGAGGGCAGATACGCAGTATTTT. Encoded protein: CASWSYLGRADTQYF.

The CDR3 bases are TGTGCCAGCAGCGGGGGACAGGGATGGGAGACCCAGTACTTC. Translating gives CASSGGQGWETQYF. The chain carries TRBV9 and TRBJ2-5; TRBD1 matches 9 bases. This CDR3 is 14 amino acids long. Germline V gives CDR1 SGDLS, CDR2 YYNGEE. J lost 5 bases, V lost 3 bases, and 5 bases had no gene match.

On this clone itself: At the DNA level, this CDR3 is encoded by other sequences in the same sample as well. This CDR3 reads CASSLAGTGFYEQYF. Here the CDR3 DNA reads TGCGCCAGCAGCTTGGCTGGGACAGGGTTCTACGAGCAGTACTTC. V and J are TRBV5-1 and TRBJ2-7; 9 bases agree with TRBD1. Germline assignment: CDR1 SGHRS and CDR2 YFSETQ. J gave up 3 bases and V 0 bases, and 4 bases lay outside the gene matches. The CDR3 covers 15 residues.

The gene calls are TRBV6-6 and TRBJ2-7, with 8 nucleotides matching TRBD2. Germline V gene lookup returns CDR1 MNHNY and CDR2 SVGAGI (reference sequence). This CDR3 spans 15 amino acids. V lost 6 bases to trimming and J lost 2 bases; unmatched junction nucleotides: 9. The CDR3 nucleotides are TGTGCCAGCAGATTATTTAGCGGGATAACCTACGAGCAGTACTTC. Encoded protein: CASRLFSGITYEQYF.

In the case of this clone: The same CDR3 can be traced to other DNA sequences in this sample. V is TRBV27 and J is TRBJ2-7, with 8 bases that match TRBD2. CDR3 size: 14 residues. The J segment lost 2 bases and the V segment lost 3 bases, leaving 3 bases of the junction unmatched. Germline V gives CDR1 MNHEY, CDR2 SMNVEV (reference sequence). The CDR3 sequence: CASSFWTSPYEQYF. CDR3 bases: TGTGCCAGCAGTTTCTGGACTAGCCCCTACGAGCAGTACTTC.

V is TRBV7-9 and J is TRBJ2-7, with 8 positions matching TRBD1. Germline V CDR1 and CDR2: SEHNR, FQNEAQ (reference sequence). The CDR3 extends over 16 amino acids. V lost 5 bases and J lost 5; bases outside the gene matches: 14. DNA for the CDR3: TGTGCCAGCAGCAGTTCCGACAGGGGCTTTTTCAACGAGCAGTACTTC. Translated: CASSSSDRGFFNEQYF.

The chain recombines TRBV4-3 with TRBJ2-2, with D uncertain. CDR3 length equals 13 residues. Looked up from germline, CDR1 is LGHNA and CDR2 is YSLEER. The V end lost 3 bases, the J end lost 6 bases, and 8 bases lay between the germline ends. The CDR3 DNA sequence: TGCGCCAGCAGCCATTTTCGGGCCGGGGAGCTGTTTTTT. Protein: CASSHFRAGELFF.

This chain joins TRBV7-9 and TRBJ2-7; D unresolved. Germline CDR1 reads SEHNR; CDR2 reads FQNEAQ (reference sequence). The CDR3 sequence is 16 residues long. With 3 bases removed from V and 2 bases from J, the gap between germline ends came to 17 bases. The CDR3 nucleotides read TGTGCCAGCAGCTTGGACGAAATGGGAAGTCCCTACGAGCAGTACTTC. Its translation: CASSLDEMGSPYEQYF.

This sequence joins TRBV2 and TRBJ1-2; weak D call: TRBD1 (6 bases). With 1 base removed from V and 3 bases from J, the gap between germline ends came to 9 bases. Per germline, CDR1 SNHLY and CDR2 FYNNEI. This CDR3 has 14 amino acids. CDR3 nucleotides: TGTGCCAGCAGTGAAGACCGGGGGCACTATGGCTACACCTTC. The encoded protein is CASSEDRGHYGYTF.

The genes are TRBV4-1 and TRBJ2-7; a possible D gene is TRBD1 (6 bases). Germline loops: CDR1 MGHRA, CDR2 YSYEKL. This CDR3 contains 16 residues. V was cut by 0 bases and J by 6 bases, with 18 bases left in between. Written as DNA, the CDR3 is TGCGCCAGCAGCCAAGATAAAAGGCAGGGGATAGTCGAGCAGTACTTC. Translation: CASSQDKRQGIVEQYF.

Concerning this clone: A read error may produce the germline difference seen at one junction end. The chain is built from TRBV19 and TRBJ2-7; the D gene is possibly TRBD1 (6 bases). CDR1 LNHDA and CDR2 SQIVND come from the germline V gene (reference sequence). This CDR3 contains 14 residues. CDR3 region: CASSKAGAQYEQYF. The CDR3 region has the DNA TGTGCCAGCAGTAAGGCAGGGGCGCAGTACGAGCAGTACTTC. Drawing the rest from reference TRBV19 and TRBJ2-7, the complete variable domain is DGGITQSPKYLFRKEGQNVTLSCEQNLNHDAMYWYRQDPGQGLRLIYYSQIVNDFQKGDIAEGYSVSREKKESFPLTVTSAQKNPTAFYLCASSKAGAQYEQYFGPGTRLTVT.

This chain links TRBV10-1 with TRBJ2-1; D is ambiguous. The CDR3 is 14 residues long. With 3 bases removed from V and 7 bases from J, the gap between germline ends came to 13 bases. Germline lookup yields CDR1 WNHNN and CDR2 SYGVQD (reference sequence). CDR3 sequence (DNA): TGCGCCAGCAGTGATCAATTAAGTTCGAATGAGCAGTTCTTC. Translation: CASSDQLSSNEQFF.